Presented here are 13 T cell receptor beta chains from one specimen sequenced in a study of shared clonotypes between healthy human individuals. The table came from immunoSEQ multiplex PCR; TCRdb's copy has only in-frame clones and leaves some out. Among some 800,000 clones listed, 80% to 95% were seen once. Naive CD8 cells, CD45RO-negative and positively selected for CCR7, excluded terminally differentiated effector memory CD45RA+ cells. The source material was naive CD8+ T cells sorted from blood. Source of these receptors: a man younger than 45 in good health.

This clone occurred once. The V gene is TRBV6-5, the J gene TRBJ2-7, with D tentatively TRBD2 (6 bases). Germline-derived CDR1 and CDR2 are MNHEY and SVGAGI. The CDR3 consists of 15 residues. V was clipped by 2 bases and J by 3 bases, with 14 bases between them. CDR3: CASSYTQLDYYEQYF. In DNA form, the CDR3 reads TGTGCCAGCAGTTACACCCAGTTGGACTACTACGAGCAGTACTTC.

As regards this clone: Other DNA sequences within the sample encode an identical CDR3. The CDR3 is CASSELYEQYF. The CDR3 region has the DNA TGTGCCAGCAGTGAATTATACGAGCAGTACTTC. The V and J genes are TRBV6-1 and TRBJ2-7; D not resolved. Germline CDR1 reads MNHNS; CDR2 reads SASEGT. Trimming left V 2 bases short and J 4 bases short, with 3 bases between. CDR3 size: 11 residues.

This chain's CDR3 is CASSQWFRAYEQYF. The CDR3 DNA sequence: TGTGCCAGCAGCCAATGGTTCAGGGCCTACGAGCAGTACTTC. The J gene is TRBJ2-7, the V gene TRBV11-2; weak D call: TRBD1 (5 bases). The germline CDR1 and CDR2 sequences are SGHAT and FQNNGV. The V end lost 5 bases, the J end lost 2 bases, and 13 bases lay between the germline ends. The CDR3 is 14 residues long.

The chain combines TRBV14 with TRBJ2-5; the D gene is possibly TRBD2 (6 bases). The CDR3 contains 14 residues. Per germline, CDR1 SGHDN and CDR2 FVKESK. V lost 2 bases and J lost 8, with 15 bases in between. The CDR3 DNA reads TGTGCCAGCAGCCAACCTGTAGGGGAGGCCACCCAGTACTTC. Amino acids: CASSQPVGEATQYF. Full variable domain (rest looked up from reference TRBV14 and TRBJ2-5): EAGVTQFPSHSVIEKGQTVTLRCDPISGHDNLYWYRRVMGKEIKFLLHFVKESKQDESGMPNNRFLAERTGGTYSTLKVQPAELEDSGVYFCASSQPVGEATQYFGPGTRLLVL.

The chain uses TRBV6-1 and TRBJ2-2; D call uncertain. The CDR3 is 13 amino acids. Trimming pared 1 base from V and 7 bases from J, leaving 7 bases between. Germline V gene data show CDR1 as MNHNS and CDR2 as SASEGT. CDR3 loop: CASSEVEGGELFF. The CDR3 nucleotides read TGTGCCAGCAGTGAAGTGGAAGGCGGGGAGCTGTTTTTT.

The chain joins TRBV11-2 to TRBJ2-1; D is unclear. V lost 7 bases to trimming and J lost 9 bases, with 19 bases between them. The CDR3 is made up of 14 amino acids. The germline gives CDR1 SGHAT, CDR2 FQNNGV. In DNA form, the CDR3 reads TGTGCCAGCACCAATACGTTTGTTGCTGTTGAGCAGTTCTTC. It translates to CASTNTFVAVEQFF.

V usage is TRBV11-2 and J usage is TRBJ2-1; no reliable D call. Trimming stripped 5 bases from V and 7 bases from J, with 12 bases between. Germline CDR1 and CDR2: SGHAT and FQNNGV. The CDR3 is 13 amino acids. The CDR3 sequence is CASSPRLVNEQFF. Written as DNA, the CDR3 is TGTGCCAGCAGCCCCAGACTCGTGAATGAGCAGTTCTTC. The whole variable domain, filled in from reference TRBV11-2 and TRBJ2-1, reads EAGVAQSPRYKIIEKRQSVAFWCNPISGHATLYWYQQILGQGPKLLIQFQNNGVVDDSQLPKDRFSAERLKGVDSTLKIQPAKLEDSAVYLCASSPRLVNEQFFGPGTRLTVL.

The gene calls are TRBV28 and TRBJ2-7; D may be TRBD2 (5 bases). Trimming shortened V by 3 bases and J by 2 bases, and 23 bases separated the two germline ends. The CDR3 totals 18 residues. CDR1 and CDR2 from the germline V gene are MDHEN and SYDVKM. The CDR3 reads CASSFVTLTGIHTYEQYF. The DNA of the CDR3 is TGTGCCAGCAGTTTTGTGACCTTGACGGGGATCCATACCTACGAGCAGTACTTC.

The V gene is TRBV7-2, the J gene TRBJ2-7; D possibly corresponds to TRBD2 (5 bases). V lost 1 base and J lost 3, with 10 bases in between. The germline V gene encodes CDR1 SGHTA and CDR2 FQGNSA. This CDR3 comprises 14 residues. CDR3 DNA sequence: TGTGCCAGCAGCTTAGTTCCGGGGATCTACGAGCAGTACTTC. As protein: CASSLVPGIYEQYF.

This chain joins TRBV6-1 and TRBJ2-7; tentative D call: TRBD2 (5 bases). Germline lookup yields CDR1 MNHNS and CDR2 SASEGT. Trimming removed 5 bases at V and 3 bases at J, with 14 bases between. CDR3 length equals 14 residues. The CDR3 DNA follows: TGTGCCAGCAGTACCCGGACTTACAACTACGAGCAGTACTTC. It encodes CASSTRTYNYEQYF.

The J gene is TRBJ2-7, the V gene TRBV5-1; TRBD2 aligns across 10 bases. Germline loops: CDR1 SGHRS, CDR2 YFSETQ. The CDR3 spans 15 residues. Germline trimming cut 1 base from V and 4 bases from J; bases unmatched to any gene: 5. The CDR3 spells CASSLSSSGSYEQYF. The CDR3 DNA reads as TGCGCCAGCAGCTTGTCTTCTAGCGGGAGTTACGAGCAGTACTTC.

The chain uses TRBV29-1 and TRBJ2-3; D remains unclear. The V gene lost 7 bases and the J gene lost 4 bases, with 15 bases spanning the gap. Germline loops: CDR1 SQVTM, CDR2 ANQGSEA. The CDR3 sequence is 13 residues long. CDR3 in DNA: TGCAGCGCCTCGACCGGTTTGGCAGATACGCAGTATTTT. Protein sequence: CSASTGLADTQYF.

This chain joins TRBV10-3 and TRBJ1-5; TRBD1 matches at 7 bases. The CDR3 has 11 amino acids. Germline CDR1 is ENHRY and CDR2 is SYGVKD. With V trimmed by 8 bases and J by 7 bases, 2 bases remained unmatched. In nucleotides, the CDR3 is TGTGCCATCGGGGACAGACAGCCCCAGCATTTT. Amino acids: CAIGDRQPQHF.